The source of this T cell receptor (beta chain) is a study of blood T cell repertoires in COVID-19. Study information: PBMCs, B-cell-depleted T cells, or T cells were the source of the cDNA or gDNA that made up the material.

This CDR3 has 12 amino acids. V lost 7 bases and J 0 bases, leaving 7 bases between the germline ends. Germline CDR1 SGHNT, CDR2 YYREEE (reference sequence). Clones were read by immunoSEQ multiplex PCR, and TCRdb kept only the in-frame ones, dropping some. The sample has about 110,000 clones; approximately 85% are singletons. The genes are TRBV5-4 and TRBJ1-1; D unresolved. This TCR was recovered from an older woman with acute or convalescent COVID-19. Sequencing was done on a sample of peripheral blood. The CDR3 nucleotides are TGTGCCAGCCAGATGATGAACACTGAAGCTTTCTTT. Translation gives CASQMMNTEAFF.